These T cell receptor beta chains were read from a single sample in a study of blood T cell repertoires in COVID-19. Profiling relied on immunoSEQ multiplex PCR, and the TCRdb table lists in-frame clones only, not all of them. The sample lists approximately 100,000 clones; approximately 90% were seen once. The sequencing input was peripheral blood. The source is a human donor with COVID-19, enrolled during active disease. The donor label of this sample is uncertain. Each CDR3 is given with its conserved first and last residue. D genes are given only for firm matches. Rows give clone size only sometimes, using once, few, many, or a class for an expanded clone.

NA	TRBD1	TRBJ2-7	TRBV4-2	TGTGCCAGCAGCCTTACTGACAGGGGGCCTCTCTACGAGCAGTACTTC	CASSLTDRGPLYEQYF
NA	NA	TRBJ1-4	TRBV6-5	TGTGCCAGCAGTTACGTTCTCGGTGAAAAACTGTTTTTT	CASSYVLGEKLFF
once	TRBD1	TRBJ1-1	TRBV11-3	TGTGCCAGCAGCTCCTGGACAGGGGGCATCACTGAAGCTTTCTTT	CASSSWTGGITEAFF
NA	NA	TRBJ1-5	TRBV7-9	TGTGCCAGCAGCTTGGGCAGGTCTAATCAGCCCCAGCATTTT	CASSLGRSNQPQHF
once	NA	TRBJ2-2	TRBV30	TGTGCCTGGAAGGTCAGGGGCCTTCCGAACACCGGGGAGCTGTTTTTT	CAWKVRGLPNTGELFF
NA	NA	TRBJ2-1	TRBV29-1	TGCAGCGTTGAATTGGGCCGTGAGCAGTTCTTC	CSVELGREQFF
NA	NA	TRBJ1-2	TRBV2	TGTGCCAGCTACAGGATTAGCGGGGCTCAGGGTGGCTACACCTTC	CASYRISGAQGGYTF
few	NA	TRBJ1-1	TRBV6-6	TGTGCCAGCGTCCCAGGGGAACTGAACACTGAAGCTTTCTTT	CASVPGELNTEAFF
NA	TRBD1	TRBJ2-7	TRBV5-1	TGCGCCAGCAGCGGAGGACAGGCCACCTACGAGCAGTACTTC	CASSGGQATYEQYF
NA	NA	TRBJ1-5	TRBV12-5	TGTGCTAGTGGTACGACGCCGGGTCAGCCCCAGCATTTT	CASGTTPGQPQHF
NA	NA	TRBJ2-5	TRBV5-1	TGCGCCAGCAGCTTGTCATCCGGGGTGGGCGAGACCCAGTACTTC	CASSLSSGVGETQYF
NA	TRBD1	TRBJ1-2	TRBV9	TGTGCCAGCAGCGAGGGACAGGGGGCATCCCGCTATGGCTACACCTTC	CASSEGQGASRYGYTF
few	NA	TRBJ2-7	TRBV2	TGTGCCAGCAGTACGAGCCGGGACTGGGCATCCTACGAGCAGTACTTC	CASSTSRDWASYEQYF
NA	TRBD2	TRBJ2-5	TRBV5-1	TGCGCCAGCAGCTCCGGGGGGGCCGGGGAGACCCAGTACTTC	CASSSGGAGETQYF
NA	TRBD2	TRBJ2-3	TRBV3-1/TRBV3-2	TGTGCCAGCAGCCAAGATTACAGCGGGGGCGTCGAGGGCACAGATACGCAGTATTTT	CASSQDYSGGVEGTDTQYF
NA	TRBD1	TRBJ1-6	TRBV7-3	TGTGCCAGCAGCTTAACCTGGGCAGGGGGCGATTCACCCCTCCACTTT	CASSLTWAGGDSPLHF
NA	NA	TRBJ2-2	TRBV5-1	TGCGCCAGTGAGGCGGTCGGGGAGCTGTTTTTT	CASEAVGELFF
once	NA	TRBJ2-4	TRBV6-5	TGTGCCAGCAGTTACCGGCAGGGTGGCATTCAGTACTTC	CASSYRQGGIQYF
NA	NA	TRBJ1-2	TRBV18	TGTGCCAGCTCACCGCCTAGGGAGGAAGGCTACACCTTC	CASSPPREEGYTF
few	TRBD1	TRBJ2-5	TRBV11-2	TGTGCCAGCAGCGTCTACAGGGGATTAGGGGAGACCCAGTACTTC	CASSVYRGLGETQYF
NA	TRBD1	TRBJ2-7	TRBV7-3	TGTGCCAGCAGCTTAATTCCGACAGGGAACTACGAGCAGTACTTC	CASSLIPTGNYEQYF
few	TRBD1	TRBJ1-5	TRBV5-1	TGCGCCAGCAGCCCAGGACAGGGAGAGGGGCCCCAGCATTTT	CASSPGQGEGPQHF
NA	TRBD1	TRBJ2-2	TRBV24-1	TGTGCCACCAGTGACGTACCCCGGACAGGGATCACCGGGGAGCTGTTTTTT	CATSDVPRTGITGELFF
NA	TRBD1	TRBJ2-2	TRBV7-3	TGTGCCAGCAGCCAACGGACAGGGGGCGCCGGCGGGGAGCTGTTTTTT	CASSQRTGGAGGELFF
NA	TRBD1	TRBJ2-3	TRBV5-5	TGTGCCAGCAGCTTCCAGACAGGGGGCGGGACAGATACGCAGTATTTT	CASSFQTGGGTDTQYF
many	TRBD2	TRBJ2-7	TRBV6-5	TGTGCCAGTGCGGGGGGAGGGGCAGGATACGAGCAGTACTTC	CASAGGGAGYEQYF
NA	TRBD1	TRBJ2-7	TRBV11-3	TGTGCCAGCAGCTCGGACAGGGTTGGCGAGCAGTACTTC	CASSSDRVGEQYF
NA	NA	TRBJ1-5	TRBV13	TGTGCCAGCAGCTTAGGCCTGGGCGGCAATCAGCCCCAGCATTTT	CASSLGLGGNQPQHF
NA	NA	TRBJ2-3	TRBV29-1	TGCAGCTTGGGACTCCGAGGGGCAGATACGCAGTATTTT	CSLGLRGADTQYF